A single TCR beta chain is shown here with its context. Its specific antigen is unknown. The input lacks base qualities; no much larger clone sits a single base away. TCRbeta CDR3 sequencing was performed on sorted unstimulated T cells and on proliferating T cells recovered from mixed lymphocyte reactions. Fresh whole blood from fewer than 11 HLA-typed healthy donors was used as the source from which PBMCs were isolated. The junction carries 9 bases between V and J, which are trimmed by 2 bases and 10 bases respectively. The CDR3 sequence holds 12 residues, the cysteine and phenylalanine included. CDR3 DNA is the only sequence kept; it has 36 bases, read in frame from the first base. CDR1 and CDR2 are read off the germline V gene as MGHDK and SYGVNS. Library method: the immunoSEQ multiplex PCR assay. Each sample had around 100,000 TCR templates assayed by the deep sequencing platform. Genomic DNA extracted from sorted T cells was the material used for TCRbeta CDR3 sequencing. Per the authors' processing: The R programming language was used for clonal analysis of TCRbeta CDR3 data. Unstimulated samples were compared with post-reaction CFSE-low samples to define alloreactive CD4+ and CD8+ clones. By matching sequences to the repertoires of sorted unstimulated Treg and non-Treg cells, each alloreactive CD4+ clone was assigned a regulatory or non-regulatory origin. TCRdb provides this immuneACCESS table in a form limited to in-frame rearrangements. Some clones are lacking; in checked studies, under half of them reflect an unresolved V gene, and why the rest are absent is not known. V and J calls and clone size are copied from that table; D and trimming were computed from the DNA. The sample table records 80,000 to 130,000 clones; 91% of these occur just once. The ten largest clones take up roughly 2.8% of the sample.

This record comes from a study of siplizumab effects on memory and regulatory T cells (dated by TCRdb to between 2019 and 2020). For the study in its entirety: The study examined how the anti-CD2 antibody siplizumab affects alloreactive T-cell subsets in allogeneic mixed lymphocyte reactions built from human PBMCs. What the authors observed across the whole study: Unstimulated naive T cells appeared to be more diverse than memory T cells, and naive cells seemed to make a substantial contribution to the alloresponse. Among mappable alloreactive CD4+ clones, the Treg-derived fraction averaged about 70% with siplizumab versus 26.9% in control reactions. Whether proliferating Tregs from siplizumab cultures were suppressive was not functionally confirmed. About 80-96% of proliferating CD4+ or CD8+ clones could not be given a naive or memory phenotype. The cumulative frequency of alloreactive sequences traceable to unstimulated CD4+ memory T cells was significantly reduced by siplizumab. Because sequences at frequencies below about 10^-5 were poorly captured, only a minor fraction of alloreactive clones could be mapped back to unstimulated subsets.

The origin of this receptor is a human donor in good health. Some clones in this sample may be carry-over from other donors' samples. Sequenced input: CD4+ T cells sorted from blood. The V gene is TRBV25-1 and the J gene is TRBJ2-1, with no confident D gene call. The nucleotide sequence reads TGTGCCAGCAGTGAACCGCTTAAAGAGCAGTTCTTC. It encodes CASSEPLKEQFF. Outside the CDR3, residues come from the reference TRBV25-1 and TRBJ2-1 proteins, so the full variable domain is: EADIYQTPRYLVIGTGKKITLECSQTMGHDKMYWYQQDPGMELHLIHYSYGVNSTEKGDLSSESTVSRIRTEHFPLTLESARPSHTSQYLCASSEPLKEQFFGPGTRLTVL.